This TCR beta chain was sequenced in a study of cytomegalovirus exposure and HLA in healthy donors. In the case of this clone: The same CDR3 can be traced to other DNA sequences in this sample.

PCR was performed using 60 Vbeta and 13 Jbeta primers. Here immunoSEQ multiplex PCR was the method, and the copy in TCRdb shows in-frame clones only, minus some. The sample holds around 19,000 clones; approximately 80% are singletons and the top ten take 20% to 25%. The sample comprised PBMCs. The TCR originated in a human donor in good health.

CDR3 in DNA: TGTGCCAGCATCCTTGGAGGGTCGGGCGAGCAGTACTTC. It codes for CASILGGSGEQYF. The chain has TRBV5-6 and TRBJ2-7; a possible D gene is TRBD2 (6 bases). V was trimmed by 6 bases and J by 6 bases, leaving 16 bases between them. In germline, CDR1 is SGHDT, CDR2 YYEEEE. The CDR3 spans 13 residues.